A selection of T cell receptor beta chains follows, all from one sample in a study of T cells after yellow fever vaccination. TCRdb redid the calling of the 5' RACE reads with MiXCR, one entry per CDR3 protein. The table shows 100,000 to 150,000 distinct CDR3 sequences, with under 9% occurring only once. The sequencing here drew on CD8+ T cells sorted from PBMCs, taken on the day of the yellow fever booster vaccination. Receptor source: a man in his late teens or twenties who received the YFV17D yellow fever vaccine. Both conserved end residues are part of each CDR3. A D gene is named only where the DNA matches it firmly. Clone sizes are given selectively: once, few, many, or a class where the clone is expanded.

D | J | V | size | DNA | CDR3
. | TRBJ2-1 | TRBV5-1 | few | TGCGCCAGCAGCGCGACTAGATTATTTCAGTTCTTC | CASSATRLFQFF
. | TRBJ2-3 | TRBV7-2 | many | TGTGCCAGCAGCTTAGAGGGGTTCGCAGATACGCAGTATTTT | CASSLEGFADTQYF
TRBD2 | TRBJ2-1 | TRBV7-9 | many | TGTGCCAGCAGCCACCTTCAGCGGGGGGGGCTAGATGAGCAGTTCTTC | CASSHLQRGGLDEQFF
TRBD2 | TRBJ2-7 | TRBV29-1 | . | TGCAGCGCCCGGACTAGCGGAACCTACGAGCAGTACTTC | CSARTSGTYEQYF
. | TRBJ1-5 | TRBV27 | . | TGTGCCAGCAGTTTATATAACAGACCTAGCAATCAGCCCCAGCATTTT | CASSLYNRPSNQPQHF
. | TRBJ1-1 | TRBV7-9 | few | TGTGCCAGCAGCTCCCTCGGACCGACCGGGGAGAACACTGAAGCTTTCTTT | CASSSLGPTGENTEAFF
TRBD2 | TRBJ2-3 | TRBV6-5 | few | TGTGCCAGCAGTAAGGGTTTAGCGGGGTCCAAGTATTTT | CASSKGLAGSKYF
. | TRBJ1-4 | TRBV5-6 | . | TGTGCCAGCAGCCCAGGATATAGCGGGAGTAGAGAAAAACTGTTTTTT | CASSPGYSGSREKLFF
. | TRBJ2-1 | TRBV4-2 | . | TGTGCCAGCAGCCAAGTCGCTCCTAGCTCCTACAATGAGCAGTTCTTC | CASSQVAPSSYNEQFF
. | TRBJ2-3 | TRBV4-3 | . | TGCGCCAGCAGCCAAGATTTCGTGGGGGGCCAAAAGACAGATACGCAGTATTTT | CASSQDFVGGQKTDTQYF
. | TRBJ1-4 | TRBV4-1 | . | TGCGCCAGCAATACGCAAAGGGGGGATGAAAAACTGTTTTTT | CASNTQRGDEKLFF
TRBD2 | TRBJ2-1 | TRBV6-1 | . | TGTGCCAGCAGTGCCGGGACTAGCGGGGCCACTGAGCAGTTCTTC | CASSAGTSGATEQFF
. | TRBJ2-2 | TRBV11-2 | . | TGTGCCAGCAGCTTTGGCAGGAGTCCCTCGGCCACCGGGGAGCTGTTTTTT | CASSFGRSPSATGELFF
TRBD2 | TRBJ2-2 | TRBV4-3 | few | TGCGCCAGCAGCCAAGCTCAGGGCGGGGGACTCAACACCGGGGAGCTGTTTTTT | CASSQAQGGGLNTGELFF
. | TRBJ1-5 | TRBV20-1 | few | TGCAGTGCTAACGACGGCAATCAGCCCCAGCATTTT | CSANDGNQPQHF
. | TRBJ1-1 | TRBV15 | . | TGTGCCACCAGCAGACCTTTAGGGACCATGAACACTGAAGCTTTCTTT | CATSRPLGTMNTEAFF
TRBD1 | TRBJ2-2 | TRBV4-2 | . | TGTGCCAGCAGCCAAGTCACCCCACGGACAGGGGGAGACACCGGGGAGCTGTTTTTT | CASSQVTPRTGGDTGELFF
. | TRBJ1-1 | TRBV5-6 | few | TGTGCCAGCAGCTGGGCGGGCGGCACTGAAGCTTTCTTT | CASSWAGGTEAFF
. | TRBJ1-1 | TRBV19 | many | TGTGCCAGTAGTATAGGGGAGAACACTGAAGCTTTCTTT | CASSIGENTEAFF
TRBD1 | TRBJ2-1 | TRBV10-3 | few | TGTGCCACCGCAACCGGGACAGGGGGTCTAGATGAGCAGTTCTTC | CATATGTGGLDEQFF